The clone carrying this T cell receptor delta chain was picked up a small number of times. Its specificity is unknown. The template was reverse-transcribed extracted RNA. CDR3 amplicons came from multiplex PCR with pooled V-gene forward and constant-region reverse primers. TCRdb re-analyzed the multiplex PCR reads via CATT. The sample consists of 80,000 or so delta-chain clones, 30% to 45% of them appearing once. The sample belongs to a study of Vδ1+ human thymocytes. Study outcomes and limitations: Many TRG clonotypes were shared between donors; TRD repertoires were essentially private. In the thymus, TRG and TRD repertoires looked highly polyclonal with Gaussian CDR3 lengths.

This CDR3 contains 18 residues. Between the trimmed V and J ends, which lost 0 bases and 0 bases, there was a span of 19 bases. In germline, CDR1 is GEAIGNYY, CDR2 EKD. V and J are TRDV2 and TRDJ1; tentative D call: TRDD3 (5 bases). The sequenced sample was Vdelta1+ gamma-delta thymocytes from the thymus. Subset denoted: FACS-sorted CD3+ TCRalphabeta- TCRVdelta1+ TCRVdelta2- thymocytes. This receptor was identified in a boy younger than two who had congenital heart surgery. The CDR3 region has the DNA TGTGCCTGTGACACCGCGGCGGGATTAGAATCGTACACCGATAAACTCATCTTT. Translating gives CACDTAAGLESYTDKLIF.